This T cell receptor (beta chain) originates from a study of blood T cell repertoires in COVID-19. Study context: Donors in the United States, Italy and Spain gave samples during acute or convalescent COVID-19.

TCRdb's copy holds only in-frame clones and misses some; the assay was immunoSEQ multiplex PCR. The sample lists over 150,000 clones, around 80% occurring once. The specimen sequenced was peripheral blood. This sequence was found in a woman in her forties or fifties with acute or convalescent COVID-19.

Here the CDR3 reads CASSLQGYSDVLTF. DNA of the CDR3: TGTGCCAGCAGTCTACAGGGATATTCGGACGTCCTGACTTTC. The rearrangement links TRBV7-2 to TRBJ2-6, with a tentative D call TRBD1 (6 bases). The length of the CDR3 is 14 residues. V gave up 6 bases and J gave up 11 bases, with 17 bases separating them. Per germline, CDR1 SGHTA and CDR2 FQGNSA.